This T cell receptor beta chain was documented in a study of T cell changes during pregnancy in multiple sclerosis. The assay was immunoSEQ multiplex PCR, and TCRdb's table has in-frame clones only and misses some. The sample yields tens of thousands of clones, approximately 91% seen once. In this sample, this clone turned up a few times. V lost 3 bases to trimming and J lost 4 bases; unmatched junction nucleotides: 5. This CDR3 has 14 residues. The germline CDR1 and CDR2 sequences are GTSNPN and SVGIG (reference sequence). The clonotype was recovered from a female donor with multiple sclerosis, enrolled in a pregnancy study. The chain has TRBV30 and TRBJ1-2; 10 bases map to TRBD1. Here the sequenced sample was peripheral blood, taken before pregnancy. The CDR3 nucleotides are TGTGCCTGGAGCTCGGACAGGGGGGTCTATGGCTACACCTTC. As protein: CAWSSDRGVYGYTF. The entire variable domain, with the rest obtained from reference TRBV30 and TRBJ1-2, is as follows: SQTIHQWPATLVQPVGSPLSLECTVEGTSNPNLYWYRQAAGRGLQLLFYSVGIGQISSEVPQNLSASRPQDRQFILSSKKLLLSDSGFYLCAWSSDRGVYGYTFGSGTRLTVV.